The 32 T cell receptor beta chains reported below all come from one sample, sequenced in a study of blood T cell repertoires in COVID-19. Sequenced by immunoSEQ multiplex PCR; TCRdb stores in-frame clones only, minus some. The profile shows over 200,000 clones, around 86% of them singletons. The sequencing sample was made of peripheral blood. All receptors come from a human donor in a cohort sampled during active COVID-19.

A few counts support this clone. The chain carries TRBV30 and TRBJ2-7; 12 bases match TRBD2. Per germline, CDR1 GTSNPN and CDR2 SVGIG (reference sequence). The CDR3 has 17 residues. The ends lost 1 base at V and 2 bases at J; junction bases unmatched: 9. The CDR3 DNA follows: TGTGCCTGGAGTGGCATCACTAGCGGGAGGCTACCCTACGAGCAGTACTTC. It yields the protein CAWSGITSGRLPYEQYF.

The genes are TRBV28 and TRBJ1-6; D is possibly TRBD1 (5 bases). The V end lost 6 bases, the J end lost 10 bases, and 16 bases lay between the germline ends. Germline V CDR1 and CDR2: MDHEN, SYDVKM. The CDR3 length is 14 residues. The CDR3 loop reads CASSQDQGSSPLHF. CDR3 in DNA: TGTGCCAGCAGCCAAGACCAGGGAAGCTCACCCCTCCACTTT. The variable domain in full, with the rest retrieved from reference TRBV28 and TRBJ1-6, is DVKVTQSSRYLVKRTGEKVFLECVQDMDHENMFWYRQDPGLGLRLIYFSYDVKMKEKGDIPEGYSVSREKKERFSLILESASTNQTSMYLCASSQDQGSSPLHFGNGTRLTVT.

The CDR3 loop is CALYFPSTDTQYF. As DNA, the CDR3 is TGTGCCTTATACTTTCCTAGCACAGATACGCAGTATTTT. The genes are TRBV6-6 and TRBJ2-3, with unresolved D. The V gene lost 11 bases and the J gene lost 0 bases, with 12 bases spanning the gap. Per germline, CDR1 MNHNY and CDR2 SVGAGI (reference sequence). The CDR3 sequence is 13 residues long.

This clone was detected only a few times. Mismatch with germline at one junction end may stem from a read error. The V gene is TRBV5-5, the J gene TRBJ1-1, with 9 bases matching TRBD1. Germline V gene data show CDR1 as SGHKS and CDR2 as YYEKEE (reference sequence). The CDR3 is 15 residues long. CDR3 DNA: TGTGCCAGCAGATTGGAGGGTCGGGACAGGGCTGAAGCTTTCTTT. Translation: CASRLEGRDRAEAFF.

The chain is built from TRBV11-2 and TRBJ2-7; 7 bases are shared with TRBD2. Per the germline V gene, CDR1 is SGHAT and CDR2 is FQNNGV. V shed 5 bases and J 3 bases; nucleotides not matched to a gene: 10. The CDR3 contains 15 residues. The CDR3 protein is CASSRSGIDLYEQYF. CDR3 nucleotide sequence: TGTGCCAGCAGCCGAAGCGGGATCGACCTCTACGAGCAGTACTTC.

The gene calls are TRBV6-2 or TRBV6-3 and TRBJ2-2, with a possible D match to TRBD1 (6 bases). Looked up from germline, CDR1 is MNHEY and CDR2 is SVGEGT. This CDR3 has 15 residues. Trimming removed 4 bases at V and 4 bases at J, with 13 bases between. CDR3 amino acids: CASSLGQWSTGELFF. CDR3 nucleotide sequence: TGTGCCAGCAGTTTAGGACAGTGGAGCACCGGGGAGCTGTTTTTT.

This rearrangement joins TRBV19 to TRBJ2-6; D is undetermined. V lost 1 base and J 4 bases, leaving 8 bases between the germline ends. The CDR3 has 15 amino acids. Germline assignment: CDR1 LNHDA and CDR2 SQIVND (reference sequence). In nucleotides, the CDR3 is TGTGCCAGTAGTATAGCAGCGTCCGGGGCCAACGTCCTGACTTTC. Residues: CASSIAASGANVLTF.

The chain uses TRBV21-1 and TRBJ2-5; the table's D gene call, TRBD2, was not cross checked with the DNA. TRBV21-1 is reported as a pseudogene. The CDR3 is made up of 15 amino acids. DNA of the CDR3: TGTGCCAGCCTACTCCGGGACTTGGGGCCAGAGACCCAGTACTTC. Translation: CASLLRDLGPETQYF.

The chain has TRBV5-1 and TRBJ2-3; no reliable D call. CDR1 and CDR2 from the germline V gene are SGHRS and YFSETQ. The CDR3 has 13 residues. The ends were cut back, 7 bases at V and 4 bases at J, with 13 bases in the middle. The CDR3: CASQLNGADTQYF. CDR3 DNA: TGCGCCAGCCAACTCAACGGTGCAGATACGCAGTATTTT.

This chain joins TRBV18 and TRBJ1-4; TRBD1 is a possible D gene (5 bases). V dropped 3 bases and J dropped 6 bases, with 11 bases sitting between them. The germline CDR1 and CDR2 sequences are KGHSH and LQKENI. The length of the CDR3 is 14 residues. CDR3 sequence (DNA): TGTGCCAGCTCACCCCAGGGCGGGGATGAAAAACTGTTTTTT. Translating gives CASSPQGGDEKLFF.

This rearrangement joins TRBV25-1 to TRBJ2-2; 12 nucleotides agree with TRBD1. The CDR3 loop spans 16 amino acids. Trimming cost V 8 bases and J 4 bases; bases outside gene matches: 8. Per germline, CDR1 MGHDK and CDR2 SYGVNS. For the CDR3, the DNA is TGTGCCAGCTCCCGGGGACAGGGGGCGACCACCGGGGAGCTGTTTTTT. Protein: CASSRGQGATTGELFF.

The CDR3: CASKTTGGAEGYTF. Written as DNA, the CDR3 is TGTGCCAGCAAAACCACAGGGGGCGCGGAGGGCTACACCTTC. This chain connects TRBV9 to TRBJ1-2; 9 bases align to TRBD1. Trimming took 6 bases from V and 8 from J; bases not matched to a gene: 11. CDR1 SGDLS and CDR2 YYNGEE come from the germline V gene. CDR3 length equals 14 residues.

The rearrangement uses TRBV15 and TRBJ1-1; no reliable D call. Germline-derived CDR1 and CDR2 are LNHNV and YYDKDF (reference sequence). V was shortened by 0 bases and J by 7 bases, with 9 bases between the two germline ends. This CDR3 spans 13 amino acids. CDR3 amino acids: CATSRDSRGEAFF. The CDR3 bases are TGTGCCACCAGCAGAGATAGCCGGGGTGAAGCTTTCTTT.

The rearrangement uses TRBV5-4 and TRBJ1-1; D remains unclear. Germline V gene data show CDR1 as SGHNT and CDR2 as YYREEE (reference sequence). Trimming stripped 4 bases from V and 1 base from J, with 8 bases between. The CDR3 has 13 amino acids. In DNA, the CDR3 is TGTGCCAGCAGCCCACAGCAGAACACTGAAGCTTTCTTT. It yields the protein CASSPQQNTEAFF.

The rearrangement joins TRBV29-1 to TRBJ1-1; a possible D gene is TRBD1 (5 bases). CDR1 is SQVTM and CDR2 is ANQGSEA in the germline V gene. V lost 7 bases and J 0 bases, leaving 9 bases between the germline ends. This CDR3 region has 12 residues. CDR3 sequence reads: CSGDSMNTEAFF. CDR3 DNA sequence: TGCAGCGGCGACAGTATGAACACTGAAGCTTTCTTT. The variable domain in full, with the rest retrieved from reference TRBV29-1 and TRBJ1-1, is SAVISQKPSRDICQRGTSLTIQCQVDSQVTMMFWYRQQPGQSLTLIATANQGSEATYESGFVIDKFPISRPNLTFSTLTVSNMSPEDSSIYLCSGDSMNTEAFFGQGTRLTVV.

This clone has more than one count but fewer than ten. The chain combines TRBV3-1 (or the pseudogene TRBV3-2) with TRBJ2-2; TRBD1 aligns across 8 bases. V trimming: 4 bases; J trimming: 7 bases; junction bases outside the gene matches: 5. This CDR3 has 14 residues. Germline V gene data show CDR1 as LGHDT and CDR2 as YNNKEL (reference sequence). CDR3: CASSPITGGGELFF. CDR3 nucleotides: TGTGCCAGCAGCCCCATCACAGGGGGCGGGGAGCTGTTTTTT.

This clone was recorded many times. This chain links TRBV27 with TRBJ2-7, with D possibly matching TRBD2 (6 bases). Germline values: CDR1 MNHEY, CDR2 SMNVEV (reference sequence). V was trimmed by 3 bases and J by 6 bases, leaving 15 bases between them. CDR3 length: 14 residues. Written as DNA, the CDR3 is TGTGCCAGCAGTTTGGTCTGGGAGGAGGTCGAGCAGTACTTC. It specifies CASSLVWEEVEQYF.

The chain joins TRBV15 to TRBJ2-2; tentatively, D is TRBD1 (7 bases). Germline V lookup: CDR1 LNHNV, CDR2 YYDKDF (reference sequence). Trimming left V 0 bases short and J 6 bases short, with 8 bases between. The CDR3 sequence is 14 residues long. Written as DNA, the CDR3 is TGTGCCACCAGCAGAGACAGGGGGGCCGGGGAGCTGTTTTTT. It encodes CATSRDRGAGELFF. The whole variable domain, filled in from reference TRBV15 and TRBJ2-2, reads DAMVIQNPRYQVTQFGKPVTLSCSQTLNHNVMYWYQQKSSQAPKLLFHYYDKDFNNEADTPDNFQSRRPNTSFCFLDIRSPGLGDTAMYLCATSRDRGAGELFFGEGSRLTVL.

This clone appeared a few times. Here the CDR3 DNA reads TGTGCCAGCAGGCCCCCGGGATTATCATACGAGCAGTACTTC. Encoded protein: CASRPPGLSYEQYF. J is TRBJ2-7 and V is TRBV7-2; weak D call: TRBD2 (5 bases). Germline V lookup: CDR1 SGHTA, CDR2 FQGNSA. The CDR3 covers 14 residues. The ends were cut back, 6 bases at V and 4 bases at J, with 16 bases in the middle.

The J gene is TRBJ1-5, the V gene TRBV19, with 7 bases aligning to TRBD1. V gave up 6 bases and J gave up 0 bases; unmatched junction bases: 11. This CDR3 comprises 17 residues. The V gene's germline CDR1 is LNHDA and CDR2 SQIVND (reference sequence). The DNA of the CDR3 is TGTGCCAGTAGCCGGGGATTGGACAGGAATAGCAATCAGCCCCAGCATTTT. Translating it yields CASSRGLDRNSNQPQHF.

The rearrangement links TRBV5-1 to TRBJ2-1, with unresolved D. This CDR3 spans 16 amino acids. Germline values: CDR1 SGHRS, CDR2 YFSETQ. V was cut by 2 bases and J by 0 bases, with 12 bases left in between. CDR3 sequence reads: CASSFRQALSYNEQFF. The CDR3 DNA follows: TGCGCCAGCAGCTTCCGTCAGGCTCTCTCCTACAATGAGCAGTTCTTC.

The CDR3 DNA is TGTGCCAGCAGCCAGTTACATTCCTCCTACGAGCAGTACTTC. This codes for CASSQLHSSYEQYF. The chain carries TRBV3-1 (or the pseudogene TRBV3-2) and TRBJ2-7; no reliable D call. The CDR3 extends over 14 amino acids. Germline V gene data show CDR1 as LGHDT and CDR2 as YNNKEL (reference sequence). Trimming left V 3 bases short and J 0 bases short, with 9 bases between.

This sequence joins TRBV20-1 and TRBJ1-1; D gene uncertain. The CDR3 consists of 15 residues. CDR1 is DFQATT, CDR2 SNEGSKA, per germline (reference sequence). V was clipped by 3 bases and J by 1 base, with 15 bases between them. The CDR3 DNA is TGCAGTGCTAGTGGGAGGGCTTGGAAGAACACTGAAGCTTTCTTT. This codes for CSASGRAWKNTEAFF.

The rearrangement joins TRBV5-4 to TRBJ2-7; 7 bases match TRBD2. The CDR3 spans 15 residues. Germline-derived CDR1 and CDR2 are SGHNT and YYREEE (reference sequence). V was pared by 4 bases and J by 5 bases, with 12 bases of the junction left unmatched. The DNA for the CDR3 is TGTGCCAGCAGCGGAGGACTAGTTACAAGGCACGAGCAGTACTTC. This codes for CASSGGLVTRHEQYF.

In its sample, this clone was seen a few times. V usage is TRBV2 and J usage is TRBJ1-1, with a possible D match to TRBD1 (5 bases). Germline values: CDR1 SNHLY, CDR2 FYNNEI. The CDR3 consists of 14 residues. V lost 6 bases to trimming and J lost 2 bases, with 13 bases between them. This CDR3 is CASSKGTGNTEAFF. The DNA for the CDR3 is TGTGCCAGCAGCAAGGGTACAGGTAACACTGAAGCTTTCTTT.

This chain uses TRBV9 with TRBJ2-7; TRBD2 agrees at 14 bases. CDR1 SGDLS and CDR2 YYNGEE come from the germline V gene. J was trimmed by 4 bases and V by 4 bases; bases with no gene match: 7. The CDR3 loop spans 16 amino acids. CDR3 in amino acids: CASSLGLAGDTYEQYF. In DNA, the CDR3 is TGTGCCAGCAGCTTGGGACTAGCGGGAGACACTTACGAGCAGTACTTC.

This chain connects TRBV7-6 to TRBJ2-7, with TRBD1 identical over 8 bases. This CDR3 is built from 15 residues. J was trimmed by 4 bases and V by 1 base; bases with no gene match: 6. Germline V gene data show CDR1 as SGHVS and CDR2 as FNYEAQ. The CDR3 sequence: CASSLGQGAIYEQYF. Written as DNA, the CDR3 is TGTGCCAGCAGCTTAGGGCAGGGGGCGATTTACGAGCAGTACTTC.

V usage is TRBV7-9 and J usage is TRBJ2-7; 8 bases map to TRBD1. V lost 5 bases and J lost 0; bases outside the gene matches: 3. This CDR3 contains 14 residues. CDR1 and CDR2 (germline): SEHNR, FQNEAQ (reference sequence). The CDR3 DNA sequence: TGTGCCAGCAGCCGACAGGGGCCCTCCTACGAGCAGTACTTC. This encodes CASSRQGPSYEQYF.

This clone was counted a few times. The chain uses TRBV5-6 and TRBJ1-1; 9 bases match TRBD1. CDR1 is SGHDT and CDR2 is YYEEEE in the germline V gene. This CDR3 spans 14 amino acids. With V trimmed by 4 bases and J by 3 bases, 4 bases remained unmatched. CDR3 protein: CASSVQGAYTEAFF. The CDR3 nucleotides are TGTGCCAGCAGCGTACAGGGGGCATACACTGAAGCTTTCTTT.

The V gene is TRBV4-2, the J gene TRBJ2-2; D may be TRBD2 (6 bases). The germline CDR1 and CDR2 sequences are LGHNA and YNFKEQ. The V end was cut by 4 bases, the J end by 9 bases, with 9 bases between. The CDR3 is 12 amino acids. DNA of the CDR3: TGTGCCAGCAGCCTTGGGACTCGGGAGCTGTTTTTT. The encoded protein is CASSLGTRELFF.

V gene TRBV7-6 combines with J gene TRBJ2-7, with 14 bases fitting TRBD2. From germline, CDR1 is SGHVS and CDR2 FNYEAQ. The CDR3 is made up of 16 amino acids. Losses at the gene ends were 4 bases for V and 5 bases for J; bases not matched to a gene: 7. The CDR3 here is CASSSRTSGRINEQYF. The CDR3 nucleotides read TGTGCCAGCAGCTCCCGGACTAGCGGGAGGATTAACGAGCAGTACTTC.

The rearrangement uses TRBV4-2 and TRBJ2-7, with TRBD2 matching over 10 bases. This CDR3 is built from 15 residues. Germline V gene sequence: CDR1 LGHNA, CDR2 YNFKEQ. The junction had 6 bases not matched to a gene; V was cut back by 5 bases and J by 2 bases. DNA of the CDR3: TGTGCCAGCAGCGTTGAACTAGCGGGGACCTACGAGCAGTACTTC. This sequence encodes CASSVELAGTYEQYF.